The TCR beta chain described here comes from a study of cytomegalovirus exposure and HLA in healthy donors. The PCR had 60 Vbeta and 13 Jbeta primers. The method was immunoSEQ multiplex PCR; TCRdb's version includes in-frame clones alone and lacks a portion of them. This table holds about 100,000 clones, about 75% found once. Note on this clone: No antigen is known for it.

Whole-study results and caveats: TCR beta V segments were, for the most part, productive about 87% or about 30% of the time in an earlier analysis. According to a later analysis, donors in an Asian-associated ancestry cluster reportedly had fewer N-insertions than the approximately 720-donor mean. The study designated roughly 150 TCR beta chains cytomegalovirus-associated. In vitro, a few CMV-associated chains proved specific for CMV antigens.

Looked up from germline, CDR1 is MNHEY and CDR2 is SMNVEV (reference sequence). Between the trimmed V and J ends, which lost 5 bases and 4 bases, there was a span of 6 bases. The CDR3 has 12 residues. The chain links TRBV27 to TRBJ2-1, with D perhaps TRBD2 (6 bases). Sequenced sample: PBMCs. The sequence was collected from a male donor in good health and CMV-seropositive. The chain's CDR3 is CASSAGYNEQFF. CDR3 DNA sequence: TGTGCCAGCAGTGCGGGGTACAATGAGCAGTTCTTC.